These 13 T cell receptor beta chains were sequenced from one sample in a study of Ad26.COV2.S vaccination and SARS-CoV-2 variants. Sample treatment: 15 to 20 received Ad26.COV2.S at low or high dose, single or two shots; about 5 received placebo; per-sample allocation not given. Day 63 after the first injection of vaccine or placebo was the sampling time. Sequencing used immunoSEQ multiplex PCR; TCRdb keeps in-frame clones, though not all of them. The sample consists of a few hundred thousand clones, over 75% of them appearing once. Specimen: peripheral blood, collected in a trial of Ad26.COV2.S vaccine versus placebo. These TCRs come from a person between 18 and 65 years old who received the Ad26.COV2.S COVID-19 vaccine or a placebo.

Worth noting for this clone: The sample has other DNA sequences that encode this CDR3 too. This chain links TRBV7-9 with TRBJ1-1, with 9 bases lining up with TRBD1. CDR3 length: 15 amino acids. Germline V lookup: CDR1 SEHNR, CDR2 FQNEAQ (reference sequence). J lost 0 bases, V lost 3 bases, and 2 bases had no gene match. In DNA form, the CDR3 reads TGTGCCAGCAGCTTGGACAGGGGAATGAACACTGAAGCTTTCTTT. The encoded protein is CASSLDRGMNTEAFF.

The CDR3 DNA sequence: TGTGCCAGCAGCTTGACAGGGGTAACCACCGGGGAGCTGTTTTTT. Protein: CASSLTGVTTGELFF. The V and J genes are TRBV7-8 and TRBJ2-2; TRBD1 matches 8 bases. Germline V gene lookup returns CDR1 SGHVS and CDR2 FQNEAQ. With V trimmed by 3 bases and J by 4 bases, 4 bases remained unmatched. The CDR3 consists of 15 residues.

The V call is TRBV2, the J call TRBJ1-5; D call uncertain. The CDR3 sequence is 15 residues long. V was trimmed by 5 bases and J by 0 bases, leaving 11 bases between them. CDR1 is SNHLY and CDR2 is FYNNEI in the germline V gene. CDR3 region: CASSKDVHSNQPQHF. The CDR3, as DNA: TGTGCCAGCAGTAAGGACGTCCATAGCAATCAGCCCCAGCATTTT.

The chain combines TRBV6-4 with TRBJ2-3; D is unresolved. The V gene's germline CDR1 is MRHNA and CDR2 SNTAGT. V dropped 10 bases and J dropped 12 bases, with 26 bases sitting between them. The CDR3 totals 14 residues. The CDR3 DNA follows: TGTGCCACCCCCAGAAGGTTAGCTGTAGAGTCACAGTATTTT. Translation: CATPRRLAVESQYF.

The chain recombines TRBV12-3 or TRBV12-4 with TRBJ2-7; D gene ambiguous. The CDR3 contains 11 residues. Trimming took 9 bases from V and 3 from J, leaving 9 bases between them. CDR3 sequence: CASRAHYEQYF. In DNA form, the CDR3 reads TGTGCCAGTCGGGCCCACTACGAGCAGTACTTC.

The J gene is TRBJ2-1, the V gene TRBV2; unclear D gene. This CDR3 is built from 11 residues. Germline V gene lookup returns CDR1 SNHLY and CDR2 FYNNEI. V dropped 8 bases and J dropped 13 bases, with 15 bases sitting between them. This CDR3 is CASAEQDLQFF. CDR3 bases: TGTGCCAGCGCCGAGCAGGACCTACAGTTCTTC.

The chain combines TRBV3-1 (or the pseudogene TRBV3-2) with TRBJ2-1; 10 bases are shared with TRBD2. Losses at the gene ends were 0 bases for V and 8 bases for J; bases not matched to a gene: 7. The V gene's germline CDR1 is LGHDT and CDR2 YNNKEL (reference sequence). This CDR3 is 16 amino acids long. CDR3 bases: TGTGCCAGCAGCCAAGATGCCGCTAGCGGGGGTTATGAGCAGTTCTTC. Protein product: CASSQDAASGGYEQFF.

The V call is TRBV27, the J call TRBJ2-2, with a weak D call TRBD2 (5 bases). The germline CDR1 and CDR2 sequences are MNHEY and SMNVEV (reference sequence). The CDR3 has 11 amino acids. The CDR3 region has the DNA TGTGGGGTCGGGGTGGCCGGGGAGCTGTTTTTT. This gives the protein CGVGVAGELFF.

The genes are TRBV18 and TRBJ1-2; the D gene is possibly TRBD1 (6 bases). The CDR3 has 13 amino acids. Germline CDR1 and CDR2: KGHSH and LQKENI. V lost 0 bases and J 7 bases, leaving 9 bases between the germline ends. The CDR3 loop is CASSPPSGAGYTF. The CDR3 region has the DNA TGTGCCAGCTCACCACCTTCGGGGGCTGGCTACACCTTC.

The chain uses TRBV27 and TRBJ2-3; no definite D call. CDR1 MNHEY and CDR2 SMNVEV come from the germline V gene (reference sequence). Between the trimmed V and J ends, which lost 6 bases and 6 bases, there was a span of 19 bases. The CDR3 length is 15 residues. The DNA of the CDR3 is TGTGCCAGCAGCCGATTATATGTCGAGGTCGATACGCAGTATTTT. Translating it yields CASSRLYVEVDTQYF.

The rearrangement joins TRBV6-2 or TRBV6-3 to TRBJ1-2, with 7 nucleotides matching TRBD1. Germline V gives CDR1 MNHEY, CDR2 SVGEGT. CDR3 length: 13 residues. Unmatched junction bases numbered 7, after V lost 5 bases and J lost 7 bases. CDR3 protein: CASSLEGASGYTF. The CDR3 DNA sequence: TGTGCCAGCAGTCTTGAGGGGGCCAGTGGCTACACCTTC.

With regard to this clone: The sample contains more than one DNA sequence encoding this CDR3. The CDR3, as DNA: TGTGCCAGCAGCTTAACCGGAGGCACAGATACGCAGTATTTT. It is translated as CASSLTGGTDTQYF. The chain employs TRBV7-3 and TRBJ2-3; D uncertain. Trimming left V 0 bases short and J 1 base short, with 5 bases between. Germline loops: CDR1 SGHTA, CDR2 FQGTGA. The CDR3 is 14 residues long.

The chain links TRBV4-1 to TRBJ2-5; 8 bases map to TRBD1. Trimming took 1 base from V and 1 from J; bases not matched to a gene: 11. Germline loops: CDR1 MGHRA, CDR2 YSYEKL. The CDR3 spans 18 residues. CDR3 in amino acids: CASSQGPPGQAIQETQYF. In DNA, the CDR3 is TGCGCCAGCAGCCAAGGTCCTCCGGGACAGGCGATCCAAGAGACCCAGTACTTC.